This T cell receptor beta chain was recovered during a study of OX40 agonist ivuxolimab in advanced cancers. Study at large: The study treated patients with ivuxolimab, an agonistic anti-OX40 (CD134) antibody. The dose of intravenous ivuxolimab that patients received every 2 weeks ranged from 0.01 to 10 mg/kg. Patients were roughly 83% male with ages about 23 to 90, mean about 60.

Libraries were prepared by immunoSEQ multiplex PCR; TCRdb keeps only in-frame clonotypes and omits some of them. The data show approximately 49,000 clones, roughly 83% seen once. On this clone: Its matching antigen is unknown.

The CDR3 loop spans 15 amino acids. Losses at the gene ends were 5 bases for V and 6 bases for J; bases not matched to a gene: 11. Per the germline V gene, CDR1 is SGHNT and CDR2 is YENEEA. Notes on the study in general: Antigens targeted by the expanded peripheral T cells were not determined.

The receptor comes from an adult with an advanced solid tumor such as melanoma, head and neck, liver or kidney cancer. The chain recombines TRBV11-3 with TRBJ2-7; 9 positions agree with TRBD2. The sample in question was CD4+ or CD8+ T cells sorted from blood, obtained in a trial of the OX40 agonist ivuxolimab. DNA of the CDR3: TGTGCCAGCAGCCCGCGGACTAGCGAAAAGGGCGAGCAGTACTTC. The encoded protein is CASSPRTSEKGEQYF. The whole variable domain, remainder taken from reference TRBV11-3 and TRBJ2-7, is EAGVVQSPRYKIIEKKQPVAFWCNPISGHNTLYWYLQNLGQGPELLIRYENEEAVDDSQLPKDRFSAERLKGVDSTLKIQPAELGDSAVYLCASSPRTSEKGEQYFGPGTRLTVT.